One sample yielded the 20 T cell receptor beta chains listed below, sequenced in a study of CD8+ T cells in alopecia areata (dated by TCRdb to 2016 to 2019). The library was generated by the immunoSEQ multiplex PCR assay. RNA was extracted from all samples and reverse transcribed into cDNA as template for TCR sequencing. Drawn from immuneACCESS, this table holds only the in-frame rearrangements with V and J called that TCRdb kept. Clones are partly lost; checked studies trace under half to an unresolved V gene and leave the rest unexplained. Present in this sample are about 140,000 clones, roughly 50% of which were seen just once. The ten top clones hold 4.8% of the sample. The sequenced sample consisted of CD4+ T cells sorted from blood. The receptors derive from a human donor in good health.

This clone was counted between two and nine times. The chain joins TRBV10-3 to TRBJ1-1; D is undetermined. The germline V gene encodes CDR1 ENHRY and CDR2 SYGVKD. V lost 2 bases to trimming and J lost 1 base, with 5 bases between them. This CDR3 spans 13 amino acids. This CDR3 is CAISEARNTEAFF. The CDR3 DNA is TGTGCCATCAGTGAGGCCAGGAACACTGAAGCTTTCTTT.

V usage is TRBV10-3 and J usage is TRBJ2-3; D call uncertain. The CDR3 has 12 amino acids. V was pared by 3 bases and J by 2 bases, with 3 bases between. Germline lookup yields CDR1 ENHRY and CDR2 SYGVKD. The CDR3, as DNA: TGTGCCATCAGTGACAACACAGATACGCAGTATTTT. Translation: CAISDNTDTQYF.

The chain has TRBV27 and TRBJ2-6; D not certain. The CDR3 contains 15 residues. The V end lost 3 bases, the J end lost 0 bases, and 6 bases lay between the germline ends. Germline V lookup: CDR1 MNHEY, CDR2 SMNVEV (reference sequence). The CDR3 region has the DNA TGTGCCAGCAGTTTCGTAGGCTCTGGGGCCAACGTCCTGACTTTC. It translates to CASSFVGSGANVLTF.

In this sample, this clone turned up a few times. The rearrangement joins TRBV29-1 to TRBJ2-1, with D perhaps matching TRBD2 (6 bases). The CDR3 has 14 residues. Germline V gene sequence: CDR1 SQVTM, CDR2 ANQGSEA. Trimming left V 7 bases short and J 6 bases short, with 19 bases between. The CDR3 DNA reads TGCAGCGCTGTCCCAGGGAGGAACTCCAATGAGCAGTTCTTC. Translation gives CSAVPGRNSNEQFF.

V gene TRBV5-1 combines with J gene TRBJ2-5; D is unresolved. The CDR3 has 13 residues. In germline, CDR1 is SGHRS, CDR2 YFSETQ. The germline V and J ends were trimmed by 1 base and 6 bases, with 10 bases remaining between them. CDR3 coding DNA: TGCGCCAGCAGCTTGACCCCCGATCAGACCCAGTACTTC. As protein: CASSLTPDQTQYF.

The CDR3 is CSVDRGVAYGYTF. In DNA, the CDR3 is TGCAGCGTTGACAGGGGGGTGGCCTATGGCTACACCTTC. The chain uses TRBV29-1 and TRBJ1-2, with 7 bases lining up with TRBD1. V trimming: 3 bases; J trimming: 4 bases; junction bases outside the gene matches: 5. The CDR3 length is 13 residues. Per the germline V gene, CDR1 is SQVTM and CDR2 is ANQGSEA.

The genes are TRBV7-8 and TRBJ2-7; TRBD1 matches 8 bases. The CDR3 runs to 16 residues. CDR1 is SGHVS, CDR2 FQNEAQ, per germline. V gave up 3 bases and J gave up 6 bases; unmatched junction bases: 13. The CDR3 nucleotides are TGTGCCAGCAGCTTTAGTCGGACAGGGTTATCCACCGAGCAGTACTTC. Translating it yields CASSFSRTGLSTEQYF.

The rearrangement joins TRBV5-1 to TRBJ2-1; D ambiguous. Germline V gene sequence: CDR1 SGHRS, CDR2 YFSETQ. The CDR3 runs to 13 residues. V was trimmed by 0 bases and J by 8 bases, leaving 9 bases between them. CDR3 residues: CASSLAPYDEQFF. The CDR3 region has the DNA TGCGCCAGCAGCTTGGCCCCGTATGATGAGCAGTTCTTC.

The sample holds a few counts of this clone. The rearrangement joins TRBV6-1 to TRBJ2-5; 8 nucleotides align to TRBD1. Unmatched junction bases numbered 6, after V lost 7 bases and J lost 2 bases. The CDR3 is 14 amino acids. Germline assignment: CDR1 MNHNS and CDR2 SASEGT. CDR3 DNA sequence: TGTGCCAGCACCCTCGGGACAGGACAAGAGACCCAGTACTTC. This gives the protein CASTLGTGQETQYF.

This rearrangement joins TRBV5-6 to TRBJ2-6; D might be TRBD2 (5 bases). This CDR3 is 16 amino acids long. Trimming shortened V by 0 bases and J by 1 base, and 8 bases separated the two germline ends. Germline values: CDR1 SGHDT, CDR2 YYEEEE. CDR3 region: CASSLAGLSGANVLTF. DNA of the CDR3: TGTGCCAGCAGCTTGGCGGGGTTGTCTGGGGCCAACGTCCTGACTTTC.

This clone has just a few counts. The rearrangement links TRBV11-2 to TRBJ2-2; D is unclear. Per germline, CDR1 SGHAT and CDR2 FQNNGV. The CDR3 is 17 amino acids. V gave up 8 bases and J gave up 2 bases, with 21 bases separating them. The CDR3 bases are TGTGCCAGCCGCGCGCGATTGTCGACATTTAACACCGGGGAGCTGTTTTTT. Amino acids: CASRARLSTFNTGELFF.

The V call is TRBV27, the J call TRBJ1-2; D gene unclear. Germline V gives CDR1 MNHEY, CDR2 SMNVEV (reference sequence). The CDR3 totals 14 residues. V was cut by 2 bases and J by 4 bases, with 11 bases left in between. The CDR3 sequence: CASSLEAGPYGYTF. CDR3 in DNA: TGTGCCAGCAGTTTAGAGGCGGGCCCCTATGGCTACACCTTC.

V is TRBV28 and J is TRBJ2-3; D is uncertain. The V end lost 1 base, the J end lost 5 bases, and 4 bases lay between the germline ends. The germline gives CDR1 MDHEN, CDR2 SYDVKM. The CDR3 has 12 amino acids. CDR3 DNA: TGTGCCAGCAGTTTATATCGAGATACGCAGTATTTT. Its translation is CASSLYRDTQYF.

The V call is TRBV4-1, the J call TRBJ2-3; 10 nucleotides match TRBD1. The CDR3 loop spans 15 amino acids. Per germline, CDR1 MGHRA and CDR2 YSYEKL. The junction had 2 bases not matched to a gene; V was cut back by 4 bases and J by 1 base. CDR3 DNA sequence: TGCGCCAGCAGCCGAGGACAGGGGGGCACAGATACGCAGTATTTT. It translates to CASSRGQGGTDTQYF.

This chain links TRBV7-9 with TRBJ2-5, with TRBD2 identical over 14 bases. The germline gives CDR1 SEHNR, CDR2 FQNEAQ (reference sequence). The length of the CDR3 is 17 residues. J lost 5 bases, V lost 5 bases, and 10 bases had no gene match. Here the CDR3 DNA reads TGTGCCAGCAGCATCCTCCTACGACTAGCGGGAGGGGAGACCCAGTACTTC. This gives the protein CASSILLRLAGGETQYF. The variable domain in full, completed from reference TRBV7-9 and TRBJ2-5, reads DTGVSQNPRHKITKRGQNVTFRCDPISEHNRLYWYRQTLGQGPEFLTYFQNEAQLEKSRLLSDRFSAERPKGSFSTLEIQRTEQGDSAMYLCASSILLRLAGGETQYFGPGTRLLVL.

The chain links TRBV5-4 to TRBJ2-2; D is unclear. This CDR3 spans 16 amino acids. Germline V gives CDR1 SGHNT, CDR2 YYREEE (reference sequence). Trimming left V 2 bases short and J 5 bases short, with 16 bases between. CDR3 in DNA: TGTGCCAGCAGCTTAGTCTCCTCTTCCGGGACCGGGGAGCTGTTTTTT. It is translated as CASSLVSSSGTGELFF.

The rearrangement links TRBV29-1 to TRBJ2-1, with D perhaps matching TRBD1 or TRBD2 (6 bases each). CDR1 SQVTM and CDR2 ANQGSEA come from the germline V gene. The V and J ends lost 1 base and 6 bases respectively, with 13 bases between them. This CDR3 contains 14 residues. CDR3 nucleotides: TGCAGCGTTGAAGTGGGGGGCTTCGGCAATGAGCAGTTCTTC. The encoded protein is CSVEVGGFGNEQFF.

V is TRBV4-2 and J is TRBJ2-1; 12 bases map to TRBD2. The CDR3 covers 16 residues. Germline V gene sequence: CDR1 LGHNA, CDR2 YNFKEQ. V dropped 1 base and J dropped 9; count of bases not matched to a gene: 7. CDR3 nucleotide sequence: TGTGCCAGCAGCCAAGGGAACCTAGCGGGAGGGGCTGAGCAGTTCTTC. Its translation is CASSQGNLAGGAEQFF.

A few counts support this clone. This chain uses TRBV29-1 with TRBJ2-7, with TRBD2 as a possible D gene (6 bases). V lost 3 bases and J 7 bases, leaving 10 bases between the germline ends. The length of the CDR3 is 11 residues. Germline CDR1 SQVTM, CDR2 ANQGSEA. CDR3 nucleotide sequence: TGCAGCGTTGACAGCCGGGGGGAGCAGTACTTC. Amino acid sequence: CSVDSRGEQYF.

V usage is TRBV15 and J usage is TRBJ2-1; D is perhaps TRBD2 (5 bases). Trimming left V 1 base short and J 0 bases short, with 13 bases between. The CDR3 extends over 17 amino acids. Germline V gene lookup returns CDR1 LNHNV and CDR2 YYDKDF (reference sequence). The CDR3 region is CATSRGLAESSYNEQFF. Here the CDR3 DNA reads TGTGCCACCAGCAGAGGCCTAGCCGAAAGCTCCTACAATGAGCAGTTCTTC. The whole variable domain, remainder taken from reference TRBV15 and TRBJ2-1, is DAMVIQNPRYQVTQFGKPVTLSCSQTLNHNVMYWYQQKSSQAPKLLFHYYDKDFNNEADTPDNFQSRRPNTSFCFLDIRSPGLGDTAMYLCATSRGLAESSYNEQFFGPGTRLTVL.